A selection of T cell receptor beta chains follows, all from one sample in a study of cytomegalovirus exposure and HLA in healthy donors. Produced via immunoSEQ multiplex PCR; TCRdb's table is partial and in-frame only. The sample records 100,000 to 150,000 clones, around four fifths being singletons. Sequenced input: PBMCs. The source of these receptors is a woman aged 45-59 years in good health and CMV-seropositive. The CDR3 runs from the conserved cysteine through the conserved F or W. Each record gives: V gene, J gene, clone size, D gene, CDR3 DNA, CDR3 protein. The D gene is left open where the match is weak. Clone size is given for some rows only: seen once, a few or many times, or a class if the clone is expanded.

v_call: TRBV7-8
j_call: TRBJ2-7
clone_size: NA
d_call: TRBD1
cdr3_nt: TGTGCCAGCAGCGCGCGGACAGGGGGGGACGAGCAGTACTTC
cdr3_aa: CASSARTGGDEQYF

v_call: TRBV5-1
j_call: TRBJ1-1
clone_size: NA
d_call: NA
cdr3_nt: TGCGCCAGCAGCTTTAGTGCGAACACTGAAGCTTTCTTT
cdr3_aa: CASSFSANTEAFF

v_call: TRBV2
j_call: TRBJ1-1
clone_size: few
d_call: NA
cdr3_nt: TGTGCCAGCAGTCCGGGGAGGAACACTGAAGCTTTCTTT
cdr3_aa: CASSPGRNTEAFF

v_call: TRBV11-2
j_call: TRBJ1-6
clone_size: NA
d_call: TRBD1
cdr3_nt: TGTGCCAGCAGCTTAGCGCCGGACAGGGGTGCACCCCTCCACTTT
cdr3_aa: CASSLAPDRGAPLHF

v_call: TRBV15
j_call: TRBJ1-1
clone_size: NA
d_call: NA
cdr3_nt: TGTGCCACCAGCAGAGAGGGGGGAGCCTGGGACGAAGCTTTCTTT
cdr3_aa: CATSREGGAWDEAFF

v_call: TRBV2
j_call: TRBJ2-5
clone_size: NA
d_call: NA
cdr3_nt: TGTGCCAGCAGTGGAGACACGACGGAGACCCAGTACTTC
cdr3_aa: CASSGDTTETQYF

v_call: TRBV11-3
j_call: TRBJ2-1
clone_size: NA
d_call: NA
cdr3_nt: TGTGCCAGCAGCCCCGAGCCCGGGAGAAGCATCAATGAGCAGTTCTTC
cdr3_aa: CASSPEPGRSINEQFF

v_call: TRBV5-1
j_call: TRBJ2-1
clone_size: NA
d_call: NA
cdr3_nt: TGCGCCAGCAGCTTGCTGAGGGCCTCCTACAATGAGCAGTTCTTC
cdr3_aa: CASSLLRASYNEQFF

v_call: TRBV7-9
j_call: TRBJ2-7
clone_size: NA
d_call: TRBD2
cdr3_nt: TGTGCCAGCAGCTCCGACATGACTAGCGGGAGAATGGTATACGAGCAGTACTTC
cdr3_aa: CASSSDMTSGRMVYEQYF

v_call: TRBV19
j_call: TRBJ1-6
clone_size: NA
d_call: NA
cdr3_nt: TGTGCCAGTAGTATTGGTCGGGATTCACCCCTCCACTTT
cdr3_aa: CASSIGRDSPLHF

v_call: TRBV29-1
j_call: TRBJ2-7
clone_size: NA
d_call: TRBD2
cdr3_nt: TGCAGCGTTCTGGGACTAGCCTACGAGCAGTACTTC
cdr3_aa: CSVLGLAYEQYF

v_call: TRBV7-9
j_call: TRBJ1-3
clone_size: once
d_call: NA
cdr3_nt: TGTGCCAGCAGCTCAATCGGGACTGGAAACACCATATATTTT
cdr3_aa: CASSSIGTGNTIYF

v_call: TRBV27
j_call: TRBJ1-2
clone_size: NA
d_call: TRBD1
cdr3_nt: TGTGCCAGCAGTAATGGACAGGGGGGCTACACCTTC
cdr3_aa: CASSNGQGGYTF

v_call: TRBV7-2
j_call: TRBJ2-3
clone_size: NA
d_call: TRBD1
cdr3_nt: TGTGCCAGCAGCTTTAGGGACAGGGCCACAGATACGCAGTATTTT
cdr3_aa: CASSFRDRATDTQYF

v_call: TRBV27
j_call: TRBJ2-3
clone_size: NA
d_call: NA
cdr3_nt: TGTGCCAGCAGTTTACTTAGCACAGATACGCAGTATTTT
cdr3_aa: CASSLLSTDTQYF

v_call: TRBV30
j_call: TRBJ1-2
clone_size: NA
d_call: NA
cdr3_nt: TGTGCCTGGAGTGTACTACATCCCCATGGCTACACCTTC
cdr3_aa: CAWSVLHPHGYTF

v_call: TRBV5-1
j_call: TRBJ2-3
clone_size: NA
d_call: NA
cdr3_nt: TGCGCCAGCAGCTTGGCAGGGTCGGCAGATACGCAGTATTTT
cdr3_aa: CASSLAGSADTQYF

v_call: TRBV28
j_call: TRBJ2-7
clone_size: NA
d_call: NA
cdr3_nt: TGTGCCAGCAGTCACCTCCGACTCTACGAGCAGTACTTC
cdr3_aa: CASSHLRLYEQYF

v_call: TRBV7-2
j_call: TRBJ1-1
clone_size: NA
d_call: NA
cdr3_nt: TGTGCCAGCAGCTTTGCACAGAGCACTGAAGCTTTCTTT
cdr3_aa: CASSFAQSTEAFF

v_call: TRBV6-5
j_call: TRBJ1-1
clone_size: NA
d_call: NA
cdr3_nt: TGTGCCAGCAGTTCCCCAGGGCTTAACACTGAAGCTTTCTTT
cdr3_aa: CASSSPGLNTEAFF

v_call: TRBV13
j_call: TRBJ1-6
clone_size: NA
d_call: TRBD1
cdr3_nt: TGTGCCAGCAGCTTAGCCTGGTACGGACAGGGGACTTCACCCCTCCACTTT
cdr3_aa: CASSLAWYGQGTSPLHF

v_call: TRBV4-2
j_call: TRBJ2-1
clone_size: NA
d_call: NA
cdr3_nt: TGTGCCAGCAGCCCATACCTCGTCGCGGTTGAGCAGTTCTTC
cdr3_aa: CASSPYLVAVEQFF

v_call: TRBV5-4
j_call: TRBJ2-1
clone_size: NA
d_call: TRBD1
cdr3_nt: TGTGCCAGCACCCACGTGGACAGGGGGTACAATGAGCAGTTCTTC
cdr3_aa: CASTHVDRGYNEQFF

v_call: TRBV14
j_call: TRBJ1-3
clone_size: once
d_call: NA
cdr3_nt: TGTGCCAGCATCCGGGACTCTGGAAACACCATATATTTT
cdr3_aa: CASIRDSGNTIYF

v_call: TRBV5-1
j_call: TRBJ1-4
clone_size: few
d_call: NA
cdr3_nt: TGCGCCAGCAGCTTGACAGAACAGCTTAATGAAAAACTGTTTTTT
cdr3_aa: CASSLTEQLNEKLFF

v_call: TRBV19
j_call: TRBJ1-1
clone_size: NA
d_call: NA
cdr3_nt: TGTGCCAGCCGAGTATTCTTGGGGGCGAGGACTGAAGCTTTCTTT
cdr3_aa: CASRVFLGARTEAFF

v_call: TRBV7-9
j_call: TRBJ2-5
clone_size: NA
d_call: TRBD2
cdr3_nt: TGTGCCAGCAGCGCACCGGGACTAGCGGGAGGATGGTTCCAAGAGACCCAGTACTTC
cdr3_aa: CASSAPGLAGGWFQETQYF

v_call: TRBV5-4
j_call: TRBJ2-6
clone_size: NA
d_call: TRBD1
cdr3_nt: TGTGCCACACACACAGGGGGGAGAAGCTCTGGGGCCAACGTCCTGACTTTC
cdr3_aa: CATHTGGRSSGANVLTF

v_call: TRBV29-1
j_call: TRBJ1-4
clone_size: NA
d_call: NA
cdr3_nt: TGCAGCGTTGTCTTCGCCGGGAGTAATGAAAAACTGTTTTTT
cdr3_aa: CSVVFAGSNEKLFF

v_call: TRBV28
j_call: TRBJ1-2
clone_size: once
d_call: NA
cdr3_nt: TGTGCCGTACTACCGCGACGGACTCCAGCTAACTATGGCTACACCTTC
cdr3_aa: CAVLPRRTPANYGYTF

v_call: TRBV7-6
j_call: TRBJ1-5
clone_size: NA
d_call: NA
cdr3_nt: TGTGCCAGCAGCCCGGGCAGGGATCAGCCCCAGCATTTT
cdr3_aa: CASSPGRDQPQHF

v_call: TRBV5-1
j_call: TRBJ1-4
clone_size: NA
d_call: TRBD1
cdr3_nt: TGCGCCAGCAGCCAGGGACAGCCGACAACTAATGAAAAACTGTTTTTT
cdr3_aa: CASSQGQPTTNEKLFF

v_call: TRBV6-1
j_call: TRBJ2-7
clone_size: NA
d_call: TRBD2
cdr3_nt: TGTGCCAGCTTAGCGGGTTTTTACGAGCAGTACTTC
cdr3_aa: CASLAGFYEQYF

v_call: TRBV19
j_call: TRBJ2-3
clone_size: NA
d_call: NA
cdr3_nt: TGTGCCAGTAGTATAACAGGGAGAGGGTTCACAGATACGCAGTATTTT
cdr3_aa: CASSITGRGFTDTQYF

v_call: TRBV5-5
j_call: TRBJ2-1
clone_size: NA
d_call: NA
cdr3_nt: TGTGCCAGCAGCTTGGACAGGACCTACAATGAGCAGTTCTTC
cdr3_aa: CASSLDRTYNEQFF

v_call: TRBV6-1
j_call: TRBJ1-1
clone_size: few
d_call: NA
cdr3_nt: TGTGCCAGCAGAACAGGGTTCACTGAAGCTTTCTTT
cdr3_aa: CASRTGFTEAFF

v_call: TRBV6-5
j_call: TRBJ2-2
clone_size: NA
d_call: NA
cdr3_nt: TGTGCCAGCAGGGACAGGAACACCGGGGAGCTGTTTTTT
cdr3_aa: CASRDRNTGELFF

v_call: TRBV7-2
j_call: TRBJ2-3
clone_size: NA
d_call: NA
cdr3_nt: TGTGCCAGCAGCTCCCCTGCGGTGGGGCTCACAGATACGCAGTATTTT
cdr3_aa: CASSSPAVGLTDTQYF

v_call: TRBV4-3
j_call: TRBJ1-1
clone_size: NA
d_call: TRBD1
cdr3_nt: TGCGCCAGCAGCCAAGTAGACAGGGTGAACACTGAAGCTTTCTTT
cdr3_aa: CASSQVDRVNTEAFF

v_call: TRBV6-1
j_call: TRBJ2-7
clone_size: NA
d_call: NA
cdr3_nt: TGTGCCAGCAGTTCCGACTGGGTTTCCTACGAGCAGTACTTC
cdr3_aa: CASSSDWVSYEQYF

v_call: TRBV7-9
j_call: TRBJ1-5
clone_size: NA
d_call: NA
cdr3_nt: TGTGCCAGCAGCTTTGGGGCACTCTCGGCCCAGCATTTT
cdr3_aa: CASSFGALSAQHF

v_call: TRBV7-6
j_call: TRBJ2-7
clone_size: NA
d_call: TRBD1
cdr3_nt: TGTGCCAGCAGCGCAAAGGACAGGGTGTACGAGCAGTACTTC
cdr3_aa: CASSAKDRVYEQYF